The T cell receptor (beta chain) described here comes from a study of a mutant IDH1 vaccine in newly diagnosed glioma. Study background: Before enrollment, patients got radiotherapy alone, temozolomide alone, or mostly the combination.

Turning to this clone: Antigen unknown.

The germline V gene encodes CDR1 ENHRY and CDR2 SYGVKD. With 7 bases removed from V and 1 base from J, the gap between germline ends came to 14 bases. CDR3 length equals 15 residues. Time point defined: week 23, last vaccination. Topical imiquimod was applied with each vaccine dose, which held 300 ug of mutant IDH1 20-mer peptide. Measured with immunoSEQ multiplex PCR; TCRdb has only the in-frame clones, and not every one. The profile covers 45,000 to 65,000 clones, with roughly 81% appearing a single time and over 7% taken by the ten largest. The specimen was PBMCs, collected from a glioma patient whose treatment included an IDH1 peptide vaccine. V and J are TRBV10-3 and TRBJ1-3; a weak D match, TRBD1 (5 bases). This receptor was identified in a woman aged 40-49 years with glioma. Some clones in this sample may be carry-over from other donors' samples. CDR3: CAIKNEGSSGNTIYF. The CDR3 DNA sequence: TGTGCCATCAAAAACGAGGGGAGTTCTGGAAACACCATATATTTT.